This TCR beta chain emerged from a study of blood T cell repertoires in COVID-19. Membership in each cohort depended on participant-reported clinical history. Measured with immunoSEQ multiplex PCR; TCRdb has only the in-frame clones, and not every one. The table includes a few hundred thousand clones, over 75% detected once. The sequencing sample was made of PBMCs or T cells enriched from blood (not recorded which). The clonotype originates from a man aged 40-55 years in a cohort exposed to, infected with or recovered from COVID-19 (not recorded which).

The CDR3 protein is CASTLVAGGINQPQHF. The CDR3 DNA reads TGTGCCAGTACCCTAGTAGCAGGGGGCATCAATCAGCCCCAGCATTTT. V gene TRBV19 combines with J gene TRBJ1-5, with 8 bases identical to TRBD1. The germline gives CDR1 LNHDA, CDR2 SQIVND (reference sequence). V lost 7 bases and J lost 3; bases outside the gene matches: 11. The CDR3 consists of 16 residues.